Following are 28 T cell receptor beta chains from one sample sequenced in a study of brain T cells in children with intractable seizures. Measured with immunoSEQ multiplex PCR; TCRdb has only the in-frame clones, and not every one. Of 110,000 or so clones listed, 90% to 95% are singletons. The material sequenced was peripheral blood, taken at surgery. Receptor source: a boy under two years old with hemimegalencephaly and intractable seizures.

V and J are TRBV9 and TRBJ2-7; 7 nucleotides agree with TRBD2. The V gene's germline CDR1 is SGDLS and CDR2 YYNGEE. The CDR3 contains 13 residues. With V trimmed by 7 bases and J by 4 bases, 8 bases remained unmatched. The CDR3 sequence is CASGRGGRYEQYF. The CDR3 DNA reads TGTGCCAGCGGTAGGGGCGGGAGATACGAGCAGTACTTC.

The chain carries TRBV28 and TRBJ2-5; D assignment may be TRBD1 or TRBD2 (5 bases each). The CDR3 contains 13 residues. V dropped 6 bases and J dropped 5 bases, with 13 bases sitting between them. Germline assignment: CDR1 MDHEN and CDR2 SYDVKM. Written as DNA, the CDR3 is TGTGCCAGCAGCCCCCGGGGCCCTGAGACCCAGTACTTC. Its protein product is CASSPRGPETQYF.

This rearrangement joins TRBV11-2 to TRBJ1-3; no reliable D call. Germline V lookup: CDR1 SGHAT, CDR2 FQNNGV. This CDR3 contains 14 residues. The V end lost 5 bases, the J end lost 0 bases, and 8 bases lay between the germline ends. CDR3 sequence reads: CASSPRLSGNTIYF. The CDR3 nucleotides are TGTGCCAGCAGCCCGCGACTCTCTGGAAACACCATATATTTT.

V and J are TRBV14 and TRBJ2-1; 8 positions agree with TRBD2. Trimming took 6 bases from V and 2 from J; bases not matched to a gene: 6. The CDR3 is 15 residues long. The germline CDR1 and CDR2 sequences are SGHDN and FVKESK. CDR3 protein: CASRVTGGPYNEQFF. In nucleotides, the CDR3 is TGTGCCAGCAGGGTAACGGGAGGGCCCTACAATGAGCAGTTCTTC. Supplemented by reference TRBV14 and TRBJ2-1, the full variable domain reads EAGVTQFPSHSVIEKGQTVTLRCDPISGHDNLYWYRRVMGKEIKFLLHFVKESKQDESGMPNNRFLAERTGGTYSTLKVQPAELEDSGVYFCASRVTGGPYNEQFFGPGTRLTVL.

This clone was seen just once. The genes are TRBV28 and TRBJ1-3; D gene unclear. Trimming took off 10 bases at V and 13 bases at J, with 20 bases between the two ends. Per germline, CDR1 MDHEN and CDR2 SYDVKM. This CDR3 comprises 12 residues. CDR3 in DNA: TGTGCCACCGCTCGGGTTTTAAGCCGAATATATTTT. Protein sequence: CATARVLSRIYF.

This rearrangement joins TRBV2 to TRBJ1-1; D not certain. Trimming removed 6 bases at V and 4 bases at J, with 9 bases between. The CDR3 sequence is 12 residues long. CDR1 and CDR2 (germline): SNHLY, FYNNEI. DNA for the CDR3: TGTGCCAGCAGGCAGGAGGGCACTGAAGCTTTCTTT. It translates to CASRQEGTEAFF.

The count of this clone is one. This sequence joins TRBV13 and TRBJ2-5; unclear D gene. Germline V lookup: CDR1 PRHDT, CDR2 FYEKMQ (reference sequence). V lost 5 bases to trimming and J lost 5 bases, with 9 bases between them. The CDR3 has 12 residues. The CDR3 protein is CASSPLEETQYF. In DNA, the CDR3 is TGTGCCAGCAGCCCCTTGGAGGAGACCCAGTACTTC.

The rearrangement uses TRBV6-4 and TRBJ2-4; TRBD2 is a possible D gene (5 bases). Germline V gene sequence: CDR1 MRHNA, CDR2 SNTAGT. The CDR3 contains 13 residues. V was trimmed by 3 bases and J by 9 bases, leaving 12 bases between them. CDR3 sequence reads: CASSESGSSIQYF. In nucleotides, the CDR3 is TGTGCCAGCAGTGAGTCGGGGTCCAGCATTCAGTACTTC.

The chain uses TRBV5-6 and TRBJ1-2, with 11 bases matching TRBD1. The germline CDR1 and CDR2 sequences are SGHDT and YYEEEE. Trimming took 2 bases from V and 3 from J; bases not matched to a gene: 3. The CDR3 sequence is 15 residues long. CDR3 sequence reads: CASSFPGQGDYGYTF. The CDR3 nucleotides are TGTGCCAGCAGCTTTCCGGGACAGGGGGACTATGGCTACACCTTC.

The genes are TRBV30 and TRBJ2-1; 12 nucleotides match TRBD2. The CDR3 runs to 14 residues. Germline V gene lookup returns CDR1 GTSNPN and CDR2 SVGIG (reference sequence). V was clipped by 6 bases and J by 10 bases; unmatched bases: 10. The CDR3: CACRLAGANREQFF. The CDR3 nucleotides are TGTGCCTGCCGACTAGCGGGAGCTAACAGGGAGCAGTTCTTC.

The chain has TRBV6-2 or TRBV6-3 and TRBJ2-3; either TRBD1 or TRBD2 may supply D (5 bases each). This CDR3 is 16 amino acids long. Germline CDR1 and CDR2: MNHEY and SVGEGT. V shed 5 bases and J shed 2 bases, with 17 bases lying between them. The CDR3 bases are TGTGCCAGCAGTATGGGACGGGCACGACCCACAGATACGCAGTATTTT. Protein: CASSMGRARPTDTQYF.

The genes are TRBV7-2 and TRBJ2-5; 8 positions agree with TRBD1. V trimming: 4 bases; J trimming: 0 bases; junction bases outside the gene matches: 1. CDR3 length equals 14 residues. Per germline, CDR1 SGHTA and CDR2 FQGNSA. The CDR3 DNA follows: TGTGCCAGCAGCTGGACAGGGTACCAAGAGACCCAGTACTTC. Translating it yields CASSWTGYQETQYF.

This chain uses TRBV6-5 with TRBJ2-1; TRBD1 matches at 7 bases. The length of the CDR3 is 14 residues. Germline lookup yields CDR1 MNHEY and CDR2 SVGAGI. Germline trimming cut 8 bases from V and 0 bases from J; bases unmatched to any gene: 4. This CDR3 reads CASLRDSSYNEQFF. The CDR3 DNA reads as TGTGCCAGCCTTCGGGACAGCTCCTACAATGAGCAGTTCTTC.

This rearrangement joins TRBV11-1 to TRBJ2-3, with 7 bases matching TRBD2. The CDR3 has 14 amino acids. The V and J ends lost 2 bases and 11 bases, in that order; junction bases with no gene match: 10. Germline CDR1 SGHAT, CDR2 FQDESV (reference sequence). CDR3: CASSLWGGNALQYF. The CDR3 DNA follows: TGTGCCAGCAGCTTATGGGGAGGGAATGCCTTGCAGTATTTT.

This chain uses TRBV28 with TRBJ1-5, with 8 bases fitting TRBD1. The CDR3 is 14 amino acids. With 6 bases clipped from V and 7 bases from J, the junction kept 8 bases outside the gene matches. Germline loops: CDR1 MDHEN, CDR2 SYDVKM. CDR3 in DNA: TGTGCCAGCAGAGACAGGGGACGTGGCCAGCCCCAGCATTTT. Translating it yields CASRDRGRGQPQHF.

The chain combines TRBV28 with TRBJ2-3; TRBD1 matches at 8 bases. With 5 bases clipped from V and 0 bases from J, the junction kept 10 bases outside the gene matches. The CDR3 sequence is 17 residues long. Germline V gene data show CDR1 as MDHEN and CDR2 as SYDVKM. Here the CDR3 DNA reads TGTGCCAGCAGTGCCCGGGACAGGATTTCTAGCACAGATACGCAGTATTTT. Amino acid sequence: CASSARDRISSTDTQYF.

This sequence joins TRBV10-3 and TRBJ1-2; D possibly corresponds to TRBD1 (6 bases). Trimming pared 8 bases from V and 8 bases from J, leaving 18 bases between. The CDR3 sequence is 13 residues long. CDR1 is ENHRY and CDR2 is SYGVKD in the germline V gene. The chain's CDR3 is CAIPSTGTIGYTF. In DNA form, the CDR3 reads TGTGCCATCCCCTCTACAGGGACCATCGGCTACACCTTC.

The chain couples TRBV4-2 to TRBJ1-5; D is uncertain. CDR3 length: 15 residues. Germline V lookup: CDR1 LGHNA, CDR2 YNFKEQ. Trimming left V 4 bases short and J 6 bases short, with 16 bases between. DNA for the CDR3: TGTGCCAGCAGCCCCCTGGTAGAGCGGGGTCAGCCCCAGCATTTT. Translated, it gives CASSPLVERGQPQHF.

V is TRBV28 and J is TRBJ2-1; D ambiguous. V was cut by 6 bases and J by 0 bases, with 6 bases left in between. CDR1 and CDR2 from the germline V gene are MDHEN and SYDVKM. The CDR3 covers 13 residues. This chain's CDR3 is CASRQSSYNEQFF. CDR3 sequence (DNA): TGTGCCAGCAGGCAGAGCTCCTACAATGAGCAGTTCTTC.

This clone was counted once. The V and J genes are TRBV24-1 and TRBJ2-5; no clear D gene. The CDR3 sequence is 13 residues long. V dropped 6 bases and J dropped 0 bases, with 7 bases sitting between them. CDR1 KGHDR and CDR2 SFDVKD come from the germline V gene. The CDR3: CATSLGNQETQYF. Written as DNA, the CDR3 is TGTGCCACCAGTCTGGGCAACCAAGAGACCCAGTACTTC.

J is TRBJ2-5 and V is TRBV9, with 7 positions matching TRBD1. The junction had 7 bases not matched to a gene; V was cut back by 5 bases and J by 0 bases. This CDR3 region has 15 residues. Germline V gene lookup returns CDR1 SGDLS and CDR2 YYNGEE. The CDR3 is CASSRGDRNQETQYF. CDR3 bases: TGTGCCAGCAGTCGAGGGGACAGAAACCAAGAGACCCAGTACTTC.

The genes are TRBV6-1 and TRBJ2-7; D remains unclear. The V end lost 3 bases, the J end lost 2 bases, and 8 bases lay between the germline ends. In germline, CDR1 is MNHNS, CDR2 SASEGT. The CDR3 covers 13 residues. The CDR3 DNA reads as TGTGCCAGCAGTGACGCCCCAACCTACGAGCAGTACTTC. Residues: CASSDAPTYEQYF.

J is TRBJ1-3 and V is TRBV5-1; no reliable D call. The CDR3 is 16 amino acids. Trimming removed 0 bases at V and 2 bases at J, with 12 bases between. Per germline, CDR1 SGHRS and CDR2 YFSETQ. This CDR3 reads CASSLGSGGPGNTIYF. The CDR3, as DNA: TGCGCCAGCAGCTTGGGGTCGGGTGGCCCTGGAAACACCATATATTTT.

This clone was seen just once. The CDR3 spells CASSLEGVLQETQYF. CDR3 nucleotides: TGTGCCAGCAGCTTAGAGGGGGTCCTCCAAGAGACCCAGTACTTC. The chain uses TRBV7-9 and TRBJ2-5; D might be TRBD1 (6 bases). The CDR3 is 15 residues long. V lost 1 base, J lost 1 base, and 10 bases lay in between. CDR1 is SEHNR, CDR2 FQNEAQ, per germline (reference sequence).

The J gene is TRBJ2-3, the V gene TRBV3-1 (or the pseudogene TRBV3-2), with D unclear. The CDR3 sequence is 12 residues long. The germline V gene encodes CDR1 LGHDT and CDR2 YNNKEL (reference sequence). The germline V and J ends were trimmed by 4 bases and 2 bases, with 4 bases remaining between them. CDR3 in DNA: TGTGCCAGCAGCCCCCACACAGATACGCAGTATTTT. It yields the protein CASSPHTDTQYF.

The chain is built from TRBV3-1 (or the pseudogene TRBV3-2) and TRBJ2-7; possible D gene TRBD1, 6 bases. Trimming took off 8 bases at V and 2 bases at J, with 16 bases between the two ends. Per the germline V gene, CDR1 is LGHDT and CDR2 is YNNKEL (reference sequence). The CDR3 runs to 14 residues. CDR3 residues: CASGRQAATYEQYF. The CDR3 coding sequence is TGTGCCAGCGGCCGACAGGCTGCTACCTACGAGCAGTACTTC.

V and J are TRBV24-1 and TRBJ2-3; D remains ambiguous. CDR3 size: 12 residues. V shed 9 bases and J shed 5 bases, with 11 bases lying between them. Germline CDR1 reads KGHDR; CDR2 reads SFDVKD. This chain's CDR3 is CATRSVLDTQYF. CDR3 DNA: TGTGCCACCCGATCAGTATTAGATACGCAGTATTTT.

The sample holds one count of this clone. The rearrangement uses TRBV5-6 and TRBJ2-3, with a weak D call TRBD2 (6 bases). V was cut by 3 bases and J by 1 base, with 9 bases left in between. Germline CDR1 SGHDT, CDR2 YYEEEE. This CDR3 is built from 14 residues. The DNA of the CDR3 is TGTGCCAGCAGCTGGGGACTTCGCACAGATACGCAGTATTTT. Amino acid sequence: CASSWGLRTDTQYF.